What follows are 24 T cell receptor beta chains derived from one specimen sequenced in a study of Ad26.COV2.S vaccination and SARS-CoV-2 variants. Sequenced by immunoSEQ multiplex PCR; TCRdb stores in-frame clones only, minus some. The profile shows about 350,000 clones, approximately 86% of them singletons. As to treatment: approximately 18 received Ad26.COV2.S at low or high dose, single or two shots; roughly five received placebo; per-sample allocation not given. The samples were gathered on day 63 after the first injection of vaccine or placebo. The input for sequencing was peripheral blood, taken in a trial of Ad26.COV2.S vaccine versus placebo. The origin of the receptors is a person aged 18-60 years who received the Ad26.COV2.S COVID-19 vaccine or a placebo.

The chain carries TRBV18 and TRBJ1-1, with TRBD1 as a possible D gene (6 bases). CDR3 length: 15 residues. Germline V gene sequence: CDR1 KGHSH, CDR2 LQKENI. V lost 4 bases and J 1 base, leaving 13 bases between the germline ends. The CDR3 loop reads CASSRGHGENTEAFF. CDR3 coding DNA: TGTGCCAGCTCACGGGGGCACGGCGAGAACACTGAAGCTTTCTTT.

The chain is built from TRBV5-1 and TRBJ1-2, with D possibly matching TRBD1 (5 bases). The germline V gene encodes CDR1 SGHRS and CDR2 YFSETQ. This CDR3 has 15 residues. V was shortened by 2 bases and J by 7 bases, with 18 bases between the two germline ends. CDR3 in DNA: TGCGCCAGCAGCTTACCCCTGGGCAGGGATGGTGGCTACACCTTC. Translating it yields CASSLPLGRDGGYTF.

This clone was seen once. This chain connects TRBV5-4 to TRBJ2-3; no firm D call. Germline-derived CDR1 and CDR2 are SGHNT and YYREEE (reference sequence). V was clipped by 0 bases and J by 2 bases, with 7 bases between them. The CDR3 extends over 14 amino acids. CDR3 residues: CASSLGINTDTQYF. Here the CDR3 DNA reads TGTGCCAGCAGCTTGGGCATAAACACAGATACGCAGTATTTT.

This chain joins TRBV7-9 and TRBJ2-2; D is ambiguous. V gave up 3 bases and J gave up 2 bases, with 4 bases separating them. The CDR3 sequence is 13 residues long. CDR1 and CDR2 from the germline V gene are SEHNR and FQNEAQ (reference sequence). CDR3 DNA sequence: TGTGCCAGCAGCTTGTCCAACACCGGGGAGCTGTTTTTT. Translating it yields CASSLSNTGELFF. Based on the CDR3 plus reference TRBV7-9 and TRBJ2-2, the full variable domain is DTGVSQNPRHKITKRGQNVTFRCDPISEHNRLYWYRQTLGQGPEFLTYFQNEAQLEKSRLLSDRFSAERPKGSFSTLEIQRTEQGDSAMYLCASSLSNTGELFFGEGSRLTVL.

The chain links TRBV7-8 to TRBJ2-1; D gene uncertain. The CDR3 has 10 amino acids. Between the trimmed V and J ends, which lost 5 bases and 10 bases, there was a span of 6 bases. Germline V lookup: CDR1 SGHVS, CDR2 FQNEAQ. CDR3 residues: CASSPREQFF. In DNA, the CDR3 is TGTGCCAGCAGCCCCAGAGAGCAGTTCTTC.

This chain connects TRBV19 to TRBJ2-1, with TRBD2 matching over 12 bases. This CDR3 contains 16 residues. J was trimmed by 6 bases and V by 5 bases; bases with no gene match: 8. CDR1 and CDR2 from the germline V gene are LNHDA and SQIVND (reference sequence). CDR3 sequence reads: CASSGRTSGDLNEQFF. As DNA, the CDR3 is TGTGCCAGTAGTGGCAGGACTAGCGGGGACCTCAATGAGCAGTTCTTC.

The gene calls are TRBV6-2 or TRBV6-3 and TRBJ1-5, with D perhaps matching TRBD1 (5 bases). This CDR3 comprises 15 residues. Germline-derived CDR1 and CDR2 are MNHEY and SVGEGT. The germline V and J ends were trimmed by 5 bases and 6 bases, with 17 bases remaining between them. The CDR3 is CASSQPVGRVQPQHF. As DNA, the CDR3 is TGTGCCAGCAGTCAGCCCGTGGGGCGCGTTCAGCCCCAGCATTTT.

The chain carries TRBV4-3 and TRBJ2-5; TRBD2 aligns across 8 bases. Germline CDR1 reads LGHNA; CDR2 reads YSLEER. Unmatched junction bases numbered 2, after V lost 0 bases and J lost 2 bases. There are 15 residues in the CDR3. The CDR3 reads CASSQDSGEQETQYF. CDR3 coding DNA: TGCGCCAGCAGCCAAGATAGCGGGGAACAAGAGACCCAGTACTTC.

J is TRBJ1-1 and V is TRBV19; 7 bases match TRBD1. The germline V gene encodes CDR1 LNHDA and CDR2 SQIVND (reference sequence). Trimming cost V 10 bases and J 4 bases; bases outside gene matches: 6. CDR3 length: 12 residues. The CDR3 nucleotides are TGTGCCACAAGGGGGCCCGGCACTGAAGCTTTCTTT. It specifies CATRGPGTEAFF.

This clone was observed at least ten times. The gene calls are TRBV7-2 and TRBJ2-3, with D unclear. V shed 0 bases and J shed 0 bases, with 4 bases lying between them. The CDR3 has 14 amino acids. Per germline, CDR1 SGHTA and CDR2 FQGNSA. The DNA of the CDR3 is TGTGCCAGCAGCTTAGCGAGGAGCACAGATACGCAGTATTTT. Translated, it gives CASSLARSTDTQYF.

The chain recombines TRBV4-3 with TRBJ2-3; TRBD1 matches at 7 bases. V was clipped by 0 bases and J by 7 bases; unmatched bases: 7. The CDR3 contains 15 residues. Germline loops: CDR1 LGHNA, CDR2 YSLEER. The CDR3 loop is CASSQELTGLNTQYF. CDR3 in DNA: TGCGCCAGCAGCCAAGAGTTGACAGGGTTAAATACGCAGTATTTT.

The chain couples TRBV2 to TRBJ2-7, with D possibly being TRBD1 (5 bases). Between the trimmed V and J ends, which lost 2 bases and 3 bases, there was a span of 11 bases. The V gene's germline CDR1 is SNHLY and CDR2 FYNNEI. The CDR3 totals 14 residues. CDR3 residues: CASSEPGQSYEQYF. The CDR3 DNA reads TGTGCCAGCAGTGAACCTGGACAAAGCTACGAGCAGTACTTC.

The rearrangement links TRBV7-2 to TRBJ1-5, with D tentatively TRBD1 (6 bases). Germline CDR1 SGHTA, CDR2 FQGNSA. Trimming pared 7 bases from V and 5 bases from J, leaving 18 bases between. This CDR3 region has 15 residues. CDR3 DNA sequence: TGTGCCAGCACCATGGGAACAGGGAGGCATCAGCCCCAGCATTTT. This sequence encodes CASTMGTGRHQPQHF.

The V and J genes are TRBV18 and TRBJ2-3; the D gene is possibly TRBD1 (5 bases). Germline CDR1 KGHSH, CDR2 LQKENI. The V end was cut by 3 bases, the J end by 3 bases, with 16 bases between. This CDR3 is built from 16 residues. The CDR3 is CASSPSDSRGTDTQYF. CDR3 bases: TGTGCCAGCTCACCTTCCGACAGCAGAGGAACAGATACGCAGTATTTT.

The chain employs TRBV6-5 and TRBJ1-3; no clear D. The CDR3 consists of 13 residues. Germline V gene lookup returns CDR1 MNHEY and CDR2 SVGAGI. The V gene lost 8 bases and the J gene lost 2 bases, with 10 bases spanning the gap. CDR3 bases: TGTGCCAGCTCCCTGGGCCCTGGAAACACCATATATTTT. It encodes CASSLGPGNTIYF.

This clone turned up a few times. The chain carries TRBV2 and TRBJ2-3; perhaps TRBD2 as D (5 bases). This CDR3 has 14 amino acids. CDR1 is SNHLY and CDR2 is FYNNEI in the germline V gene. V dropped 3 bases and J dropped 4 bases, with 11 bases sitting between them. The CDR3 sequence: CASSEGAGADTQYF. The CDR3 bases are TGTGCCAGCAGTGAGGGAGCCGGGGCAGATACGCAGTATTTT.

The V and J genes are TRBV5-4 and TRBJ1-4; D perhaps matches TRBD1 (5 bases). Trimming took off 2 bases at V and 3 bases at J, with 8 bases between the two ends. The germline gives CDR1 SGHNT, CDR2 YYREEE (reference sequence). CDR3 length equals 14 residues. CDR3 in amino acids: CASSFQGPNEKLFF. The CDR3 region has the DNA TGTGCCAGCAGCTTTCAGGGACCTAATGAAAAACTGTTTTTT.

V gene TRBV28 combines with J gene TRBJ2-7; 7 nucleotides match TRBD2. V shed 8 bases and J 0 bases; nucleotides not matched to a gene: 10. CDR1 is MDHEN and CDR2 is SYDVKM in the germline V gene. The CDR3 has 15 amino acids. CDR3 protein: CASLSPSGLSYEQYF. CDR3 nucleotides: TGTGCCAGCCTTTCCCCTAGCGGACTCTCCTACGAGCAGTACTTC.

V usage is TRBV6-6 and J usage is TRBJ2-7; D remains ambiguous. In germline, CDR1 is MNHNY, CDR2 SVGAGI (reference sequence). V gave up 0 bases and J gave up 4 bases, with 16 bases separating them. CDR3 length equals 16 residues. The DNA of the CDR3 is TGTGCCAGCAGTTACTCGAATTTACAAAATGGGTACGAGCAGTACTTC. It translates to CASSYSNLQNGYEQYF.

The V call is TRBV11-2, the J call TRBJ2-2, with TRBD1 matching 7 bases. The CDR3 runs to 14 residues. Germline lookup yields CDR1 SGHAT and CDR2 FQNNGV. Trimming cost V 3 bases and J 6 bases; bases outside gene matches: 4. The CDR3 sequence is CASSFLQGSGELFF. In nucleotides, the CDR3 is TGTGCCAGCAGCTTTTTACAGGGGTCCGGGGAGCTGTTTTTT.

The V and J genes are TRBV27 and TRBJ2-1; 9 nucleotides align to TRBD2. Germline CDR1 MNHEY, CDR2 SMNVEV (reference sequence). The CDR3 sequence is 15 residues long. Trimming cost V 6 bases and J 0 bases; bases outside gene matches: 3. CDR3 protein: CASRRGGSSYNEQFF. DNA of the CDR3: TGTGCCAGCAGGCGGGGGGGGTCCTCCTACAATGAGCAGTTCTTC.

The rearrangement joins TRBV24-1 to TRBJ2-3; 8 bases line up with TRBD1. Germline V lookup: CDR1 KGHDR, CDR2 SFDVKD. This CDR3 is 13 amino acids long. V was clipped by 10 bases and J by 3 bases; unmatched bases: 5. The CDR3 nucleotides are TGTGCCACTCAGGGGGCGGCTACAGATACGCAGTATTTT. This codes for CATQGAATDTQYF.

The chain recombines TRBV11-2 with TRBJ2-1; D gene ambiguous. CDR3 length: 17 residues. Between the trimmed V and J ends, which lost 4 bases and 6 bases, there was a span of 22 bases. Per the germline V gene, CDR1 is SGHAT and CDR2 is FQNNGV. CDR3 amino acids: CASSSTALGGPGNEQFF. CDR3 bases: TGTGCCAGCAGCTCCACTGCCCTTGGCGGTCCGGGCAATGAGCAGTTCTTC. Using reference TRBV11-2 and TRBJ2-1 for the parts outside the CDR3, the full variable domain is EAGVAQSPRYKIIEKRQSVAFWCNPISGHATLYWYQQILGQGPKLLIQFQNNGVVDDSQLPKDRFSAERLKGVDSTLKIQPAKLEDSAVYLCASSSTALGGPGNEQFFGPGTRLTVL.

In its sample, this clone was seen once. For the CDR3, the DNA is TGTGCCAGCAGCTCCCGTCCGGCGTTTGGAAACATTCAGTACTTC. Translating gives CASSSRPAFGNIQYF. This chain joins TRBV7-2 and TRBJ2-4; D not resolved. Trimming cost V 4 bases and J 6 bases, with 16 bases left between them. The CDR3 has 15 residues. CDR1 and CDR2 (germline): SGHTA, FQGNSA.